Listed below are T cell receptor beta chains from one sample, sequenced in a study of T cell clones after liver transplantation. TCRdb keeps only in-frame clones here, not all; method: immunoSEQ multiplex PCR. The sample shows 95,000 to 110,000 clones, around 83% of them seen only once. Sequenced material: CD4+ T cells from blood, taken before liver transplant. These receptors all stem from a human donor who received a liver transplant. CDR3s include the opening cysteine and the closing phenylalanine or tryptophan. The D gene is left open where the match is weak.

TRBD2,TRBJ2-3,TRBV18,CASSGRLALITDTQYF
.,TRBJ1-5,TRBV5-1,CASRVTANQPQHF
TRBD1,TRBJ1-1,TRBV18,CASSRQGDGTEAFF
.,TRBJ2-2,TRBV4-1,CASSPRGGEGTGELFF
.,TRBJ1-4,TRBV30,CAWSAGVTKLFF
TRBD1,TRBJ2-7,TRBV10-1,CASSDPGTGTLEQYF
.,TRBJ1-5,TRBV27,CASSLSSLRGSNQPQHF
.,TRBJ1-2,TRBV28,CASSSNGYTF
.,TRBJ1-2,TRBV27,CASSPGANGYTF
.,TRBJ2-6,TRBV5-1,CASSLLGSGSGANVLTF
TRBD1,TRBJ1-6,TRBV2,CASTRGPGYSPLHF